Listed here are 19 T cell receptor beta chains from one sample, sequenced in a study of graft-versus-host responses after intestinal transplantation. Produced via immunoSEQ multiplex PCR; TCRdb's table is partial and in-frame only. The table shows roughly 40,000 clones, with 90% to 95% occurring only once. The specimen was PBMCs, collected 524 days after transplant. These receptors were taken from a human patient who received an intestinal transplant, so some T cells may come from the graft donor.

The V gene is TRBV7-8, the J gene TRBJ2-2, with TRBD2 matching over 9 bases. This CDR3 is 15 amino acids long. Germline V gene sequence: CDR1 SGHVS, CDR2 FQNEAQ. V was pared by 5 bases and J by 2 bases, with 3 bases of the junction left unmatched. CDR3 amino acids: CASSLTSGNTGELFF. In DNA form, the CDR3 reads TGTGCCAGCAGCCTGACTAGCGGCAACACCGGGGAGCTGTTTTTT.

The rearrangement links TRBV20-1 to TRBJ2-6; D call uncertain. CDR1 and CDR2 from the germline V gene are DFQATT and SNEGSKA (reference sequence). The CDR3 is 11 residues long. V was pared by 4 bases and J by 2 bases, with 0 bases between. The CDR3 nucleotides read TGCAGTGCTACTGGGGCCAACGTCCTGACTTTC. Amino acid sequence: CSATGANVLTF.

The genes are TRBV28 and TRBJ1-1; no firm D call. Germline assignment: CDR1 MDHEN and CDR2 SYDVKM. The CDR3 has 11 amino acids. V was trimmed by 3 bases and J by 11 bases, leaving 10 bases between them. The CDR3 sequence is CASSFFGSAFF. The CDR3 coding sequence is TGTGCCAGCAGTTTCTTTGGCTCTGCTTTCTTT.

V gene TRBV9 combines with J gene TRBJ2-7; D is undetermined. The CDR3 is 13 amino acids. Germline CDR1 SGDLS, CDR2 YYNGEE. Trimming cost V 1 base and J 3 bases, with 8 bases left between them. The CDR3 bases are TGTGCCAGCAGCGTACAAGACAACTACGAGCAGTACTTC. It translates to CASSVQDNYEQYF.

The genes are TRBV19 and TRBJ1-2; TRBD1 is a possible D gene (5 bases). The V and J ends lost 5 bases and 3 bases respectively, with 10 bases between them. CDR3 length: 13 amino acids. Germline CDR1 LNHDA, CDR2 SQIVND (reference sequence). The CDR3 region has the DNA TGTGCCAGTAGTCCCGGGACCTACTATGGCTACACCTTC. It specifies CASSPGTYYGYTF.

This chain uses TRBV5-4 with TRBJ2-7; D perhaps matches TRBD1 (5 bases). Germline V CDR1 and CDR2: SGHNT, YYREEE (reference sequence). Trimming cost V 4 bases and J 6 bases, with 14 bases left between them. CDR3 length: 13 amino acids. This CDR3 is CASSLVGASEQYF. In DNA form, the CDR3 reads TGTGCCAGCAGCCTGGTAGGGGCTTCCGAGCAGTACTTC.

The chain employs TRBV30 and TRBJ2-3, with D possibly TRBD1 on 5 matching bases. Germline CDR1 reads GTSNPN; CDR2 reads SVGIG (reference sequence). This CDR3 is built from 14 residues. V was cut by 0 bases and J by 4 bases, with 11 bases left in between. The CDR3, as DNA: TGTGCCTGGAGTGTAGGGGTAGGGTCAGATACGCAGTATTTT. Translation gives CAWSVGVGSDTQYF. Full variable domain (outside the CDR3, taken from reference TRBV30 and TRBJ2-3): SQTIHQWPATLVQPVGSPLSLECTVEGTSNPNLYWYRQAAGRGLQLLFYSVGIGQISSEVPQNLSASRPQDRQFILSSKKLLLSDSGFYLCAWSVGVGSDTQYFGPGTRLTVL.

The chain uses TRBV25-1 and TRBJ2-7; 8 bases map to TRBD1. CDR3 length: 15 amino acids. CDR1 and CDR2 (germline): MGHDK, SYGVNS. V was pared by 6 bases and J by 6 bases, with 13 bases of the junction left unmatched. The CDR3 protein is CASRDRESGPGEQYF. The CDR3 region has the DNA TGTGCCAGCAGGGACAGGGAGAGTGGCCCGGGCGAGCAGTACTTC.

The chain's CDR3 is CASTQTGGDSPLHF. CDR3 nucleotides: TGTGCCAGCACTCAGACAGGGGGCGATTCACCCCTCCACTTT. The chain has TRBV25-1 and TRBJ1-6; TRBD1 matches 10 bases. This CDR3 comprises 14 residues. V shed 7 bases, J shed 8 bases, and the junction held 5 bases outside the gene matches. Germline CDR1 MGHDK, CDR2 SYGVNS. The full variable domain, completed using reference TRBV25-1 and TRBJ1-6, is EADIYQTPRYLVIGTGKKITLECSQTMGHDKMYWYQQDPGMELHLIHYSYGVNSTEKGDLSSESTVSRIRTEHFPLTLESARPSHTSQYLCASTQTGGDSPLHFGNGTRLTVT.

The chain uses TRBV11-2 and TRBJ1-5, with D unclear. CDR3 length: 13 amino acids. The V and J ends lost 5 bases and 1 base respectively, with 6 bases between them. Germline V gene data show CDR1 as SGHAT and CDR2 as FQNNGV. CDR3 sequence reads: CASSLSSNQPQHF. The CDR3 DNA reads as TGTGCCAGCAGCCTGTCCAGCAATCAGCCCCAGCATTTT.

The chain carries TRBV7-6 and TRBJ2-7; D gene unclear. Per germline, CDR1 SGHVS and CDR2 FNYEAQ. Trimming removed 4 bases at V and 4 bases at J, with 17 bases between. This CDR3 has 15 amino acids. CDR3 bases: TGTGCCAGCAGCTCCGAGTCGGGTACCCAGTACGAGCAGTACTTC. Protein: CASSSESGTQYEQYF.

The chain uses TRBV7-2 and TRBJ1-2, with D tentatively TRBD1 (5 bases). V was cut by 1 base and J by 4 bases, with 16 bases left in between. The CDR3 is 16 residues long. The germline gives CDR1 SGHTA, CDR2 FQGNSA. The CDR3 coding sequence is TGTGCCAGCAGCTTAGATGGGGGTTTCAGAATCTATGGCTACACCTTC. As protein: CASSLDGGFRIYGYTF.

This rearrangement joins TRBV7-9 to TRBJ2-1; 8 bases agree with TRBD1. The CDR3 has 14 amino acids. Per germline, CDR1 SEHNR and CDR2 FQNEAQ (reference sequence). V was clipped by 5 bases and J by 7 bases; unmatched bases: 7. CDR3 loop: CASSPGTGFNEQFF. CDR3 DNA sequence: TGTGCCAGCAGCCCCGGGACAGGATTTAATGAGCAGTTCTTC.

The gene calls are TRBV15 and TRBJ1-5, with TRBD1 as a possible D gene (6 bases). The V gene lost 0 bases and the J gene lost 3 bases, with 12 bases spanning the gap. Germline CDR1 and CDR2: LNHNV and YYDKDF (reference sequence). The CDR3 contains 16 residues. DNA for the CDR3: TGTGCCACCAGCAGAGAGAGGGGGGGGTTCAATCAGCCCCAGCATTTT. Encoded protein: CATSRERGGFNQPQHF.

The V and J genes are TRBV9 and TRBJ2-2; D ambiguous. Trimming cost V 4 bases and J 6 bases, with 10 bases left between them. Germline V gene sequence: CDR1 SGDLS, CDR2 YYNGEE. This CDR3 has 13 amino acids. The CDR3 nucleotides read TGTGCCAGCAGCCTAGACGGGTCCGGGGAGCTGTTTTTT. This encodes CASSLDGSGELFF.

The rearrangement uses TRBV25-1 and TRBJ1-2; D call uncertain. V gave up 3 bases and J gave up 7 bases, with 9 bases separating them. There are 12 residues in the CDR3. CDR1 MGHDK and CDR2 SYGVNS come from the germline V gene. The DNA for the CDR3 is TGTGCCAGCAGTGATTTTTTACTTGGCTACACCTTC. As protein: CASSDFLLGYTF.

This rearrangement joins TRBV19 to TRBJ2-1, with TRBD2 matching 15 bases. The V gene's germline CDR1 is LNHDA and CDR2 SQIVND (reference sequence). V shed 3 bases, J shed 7 bases, and the junction held 4 bases outside the gene matches. This CDR3 has 16 amino acids. CDR3 in DNA: TGTGCCAGTAGTATTGGGGGACTAGCGGGAGGAAATGAGCAGTTCTTC. Its protein is CASSIGGLAGGNEQFF.

V and J are TRBV9 and TRBJ2-6; D ambiguous. Germline V gene data show CDR1 as SGDLS and CDR2 as YYNGEE. Trimming cost V 0 bases and J 0 bases, with 4 bases left between them. The CDR3 consists of 15 residues. In DNA, the CDR3 is TGTGCCAGCAGCGTAGTAGGCTCTGGGGCCAACGTCCTGACTTTC. Encoded protein: CASSVVGSGANVLTF.

This clone showed up just once. The CDR3 coding sequence is TGTGCCAGCAGCTTTTCAGGGATCGGGGAGCTGTTTTTT. It translates to CASSFSGIGELFF. J is TRBJ2-2 and V is TRBV11-1, with D tentatively TRBD1 (5 bases). Germline-derived CDR1 and CDR2 are SGHAT and FQDESV (reference sequence). The CDR3 is made up of 13 amino acids. Trimming removed 3 bases from V and 7 bases from J, with 9 bases in between.